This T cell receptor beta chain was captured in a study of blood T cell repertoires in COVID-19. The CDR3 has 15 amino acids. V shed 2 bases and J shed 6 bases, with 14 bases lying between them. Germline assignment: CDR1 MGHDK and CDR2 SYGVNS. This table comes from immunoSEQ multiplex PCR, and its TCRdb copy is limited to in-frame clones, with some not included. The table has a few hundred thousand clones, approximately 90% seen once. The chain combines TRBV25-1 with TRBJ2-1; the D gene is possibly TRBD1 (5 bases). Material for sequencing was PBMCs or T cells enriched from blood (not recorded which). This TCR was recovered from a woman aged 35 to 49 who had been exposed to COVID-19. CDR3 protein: CASSEVGPQRNEQFF. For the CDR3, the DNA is TGTGCCAGCAGTGAAGTGGGGCCCCAACGCAATGAGCAGTTCTTC.